These T cell receptor beta chains were read from a single sample in a study of T cell responses to AZD1222 COVID-19 vaccine. Produced via immunoSEQ multiplex PCR; TCRdb's table is partial and in-frame only. This table has 95,000 to 120,000 clones, about nine tenths appearing once. Here the sequenced sample was peripheral blood, taken 28 days after the second AZD1222 dose. The receptors originated from an adult who received the AZD1222 COVID-19 vaccine. CDR3s include the opening cysteine and the closing phenylalanine or tryptophan. Fields, in order: clone size, V gene, J gene, CDR3 length, CDR3 protein. Not all rows give a size; the values are once, few, many and, for expanded clones, a class.

-	TRBV28	TRBJ2-7	13	CASSLGLPPEQYF
-	TRBV11-2	TRBJ2-2	13	CASRQGANGELFF
-	TRBV7-2	TRBJ2-3	15	CASSPNSLAKDTQYF
-	TRBV2	TRBJ2-2	12	CASNEGTGELFF
-	TRBV6-5	TRBJ1-1	14	CASRSVRGNTEAFF
-	TRBV3-1/TRBV3-2	TRBJ2-3	16	CASSQVAGVTTDTQYF
-	TRBV11-2	TRBJ2-7	16	CASSLLGTSGGYEQYF
-	TRBV27	TRBJ2-7	15	CASSSTGAVSYEQYF
-	TRBV19	TRBJ1-2	12	CASRQAEYGYTF
once	TRBV6-5	TRBJ1-5	13	CASRKSGNQPQHF
-	TRBV11-2	TRBJ2-5	16	CASSIITGGPGGTQYF
-	TRBV4-3	TRBJ1-2	15	CASSQAYGQDYGYTF
-	TRBV6-5	TRBJ2-7	15	CASSGPRQRPDEQYF
-	TRBV11-2	TRBJ1-1	13	CASSGYVGTEAFF
-	TRBV11-2	TRBJ1-1	13	CASSLVRGGEAFF
few	TRBV6-5	TRBJ1-5	13	CASSRDSNQPQHF
few	TRBV10-3	TRBJ2-7	14	CAISEDRTAYEQYF
-	TRBV3-1/TRBV3-2	TRBJ2-7	14	CASSQAGTACEQYF
once	TRBV25-1	TRBJ2-3	15	CASSEAGGGVDTQYF
-	TRBV4-3	TRBJ1-2	13	CASSEDRVGGYTF
-	TRBV4-3	TRBJ2-6	16	CASSQDGYSGANVLTF
-	TRBV3-1/TRBV3-2	TRBJ2-7	21	CASSQVWTGVPSGVATYEQYF
-	TRBV6-5	TRBJ1-5	15	CASLLTGTGTQPQHF
-	TRBV4-2	TRBJ1-4	16	CASSQDPGTPSEKLFF
-	TRBV28	TRBJ2-4	17	CASSSPASGSAKNIQYF
-	TRBV7-3	TRBJ2-7	14	CTSSLVGGIYEQYF
-	TRBV29-1	TRBJ1-2	15	CSVDETGGWHYGYTF
-	TRBV6-2/TRBV6-3	TRBJ2-2	12	CASSSRTGELFF
-	TRBV28	TRBJ1-4	12	CASSLQELGLFF
-	TRBV6-2/TRBV6-3	TRBJ1-2	11	CASSYSREYVF
-	TRBV18	TRBJ1-4	15	CASSRAAATNEKLFF
-	TRBV14	TRBJ2-3	13	CASSQDFYDTQYF
-	TRBV11-2	TRBJ1-3	17	CASSLDLAPRSGNTIYF
-	TRBV19	TRBJ1-6	16	CASSRQRSSYNSPLHF
-	TRBV5-1	TRBJ1-2	15	CASSPAGQANYGYTF
-	TRBV5-8	TRBJ1-2	10	CASSLGLVTF